This TCR beta chain emerged from a study of identifying expanded T cells in peripheral blood (dated 2019 in TCRdb). Background for the entire study: Separate aliquots of the same genomic DNA pool were sequenced to produce technical replicates, and four replicates were compared in pairs. General findings and caveats noted by the study authors: About 1.3 differentially abundant clones were flagged by the binomial model between technical replicates, whereas about 15 and 18 were flagged over about two weeks and four weeks, respectively. Variance in clone template counts between roughly two-week samples significantly increased with total template count across all healthy donors. The authors expected biological variance in healthy repertoires might increase further over much longer intervals such as months to years. Across all healthy-donor time intervals, the beta-binomial model significantly cut both the number of clones called differentially abundant and the false-positive rate.

Trimming accounts for 3 bases at V and 10 bases at J, while the number of junction bases matched to no gene is 9. CDR3 length: 16 amino acids, cysteine to phenylalanine. Only the CDR3 region is kept as DNA, spanning 48 bases read in frame from base 1. According to the germline V gene, CDR1 reads MGHRA and CDR2 reads YSYEKL. The immunoSEQ Assay, which relies on bias-controlled multiplex PCR amplification of genomic DNA, was used to profile TCRbeta CDR3 regions. Turning to the authors' computational methods: To quantify the absolute abundance of each unique TCRbeta CDR3 region, the sequences were collapsed and filtered. Differential abundance was assessed using a binomial (Fisher-equivalent) model and a beta-binomial model in which time-dependent variance fitted from healthy donors was added. Clones with fewer than 5 combined templates were removed, and a clone was called differentially abundant if the clone's Benjamini-Hochberg FDR was below 0.01. Beta-binomial variance was modeled as a function of total template count across the two samples using the form v = (b*log(k)+a)^2. Here the immuneACCESS table is served through TCRdb, limited to in-frame sequences with V and J called. Missing clones are a known gap in these copies; in checked studies unresolved V genes cover under half, and the rest lacks a known reason. V, J and clone size were drawn from that table, and D and trimming were deduced from the DNA. This sample gives approximately 120,000 clones in total; about 87% of them show up just once. The ten largest clones capture about 8.6% of the sample.

The sample holds one count of this clone. The antigen it recognizes is unknown. No per-base quality is available; no much larger clone lies one base away. During the collection period, no immune events, such as infections, were documented for the healthy donors. Time-dependent variance in a beta-binomial model of T-cell clone differential abundance was calibrated using healthy-donor blood repertoires as a training cohort. The training cohort comprised roughly ten healthy donors, 3 female and 7 male. The donors were between roughly 25 and 65 years old, with an average age of roughly 43 years. Whole blood was collected from each healthy donor at three time points spaced around two weeks apart and obtained from a commercial supplier. For immunosequencing, genomic DNA was extracted from unsorted whole blood.

Recombination linked TRBV4-1 to TRBJ2-1; TRBD2 agrees with 13 junctional bases. Sequencing used blood. This clonotype was sampled from a person aged 18 to 75 in good health. The CDR3 in this case is CASSQRLAGGPGEQFF. The DNA reads TGCGCCAGCAGCCAGAGACTAGCGGGGGGACCGGGGGAGCAGTTCTTC.